The entry below describes one T cell receptor (beta chain). Its target is not known. Amplification used 60 Vbeta primers and 13 Jbeta primers. TCRdb keeps only in-frame clones here, not all; method: immunoSEQ multiplex PCR. The table lists some 140,000 clones, roughly 77% of them singletons. The CDR3 is 14 amino acids. CDR1 and CDR2 (germline): MGHRA, YSYEKL. V lost 4 bases to trimming and J lost 5 bases; unmatched junction nucleotides: 3. The record originates from a study of cytomegalovirus exposure and HLA in healthy donors. Findings of the study overall: In a later analysis, a genetic analysis reported fewer productive-TCR N-insertions in an Asian-associated ancestry cluster than the cohort average. It was likely that a cluster of highly shared sequence variants was a sequencing artifact. For cytomegalovirus status, the classifier reportedly gave diagnoses with high specificity and sensitivity.

The specimen was PBMCs. V is TRBV4-1 and J is TRBJ2-3, with 10 bases identical to TRBD1. The receptor was derived from a female donor in good health and CMV-seronegative. This CDR3 is CASSPGQGVDTQYF. The CDR3 bases are TGCGCCAGCAGCCCCGGACAGGGGGTAGATACGCAGTATTTT.